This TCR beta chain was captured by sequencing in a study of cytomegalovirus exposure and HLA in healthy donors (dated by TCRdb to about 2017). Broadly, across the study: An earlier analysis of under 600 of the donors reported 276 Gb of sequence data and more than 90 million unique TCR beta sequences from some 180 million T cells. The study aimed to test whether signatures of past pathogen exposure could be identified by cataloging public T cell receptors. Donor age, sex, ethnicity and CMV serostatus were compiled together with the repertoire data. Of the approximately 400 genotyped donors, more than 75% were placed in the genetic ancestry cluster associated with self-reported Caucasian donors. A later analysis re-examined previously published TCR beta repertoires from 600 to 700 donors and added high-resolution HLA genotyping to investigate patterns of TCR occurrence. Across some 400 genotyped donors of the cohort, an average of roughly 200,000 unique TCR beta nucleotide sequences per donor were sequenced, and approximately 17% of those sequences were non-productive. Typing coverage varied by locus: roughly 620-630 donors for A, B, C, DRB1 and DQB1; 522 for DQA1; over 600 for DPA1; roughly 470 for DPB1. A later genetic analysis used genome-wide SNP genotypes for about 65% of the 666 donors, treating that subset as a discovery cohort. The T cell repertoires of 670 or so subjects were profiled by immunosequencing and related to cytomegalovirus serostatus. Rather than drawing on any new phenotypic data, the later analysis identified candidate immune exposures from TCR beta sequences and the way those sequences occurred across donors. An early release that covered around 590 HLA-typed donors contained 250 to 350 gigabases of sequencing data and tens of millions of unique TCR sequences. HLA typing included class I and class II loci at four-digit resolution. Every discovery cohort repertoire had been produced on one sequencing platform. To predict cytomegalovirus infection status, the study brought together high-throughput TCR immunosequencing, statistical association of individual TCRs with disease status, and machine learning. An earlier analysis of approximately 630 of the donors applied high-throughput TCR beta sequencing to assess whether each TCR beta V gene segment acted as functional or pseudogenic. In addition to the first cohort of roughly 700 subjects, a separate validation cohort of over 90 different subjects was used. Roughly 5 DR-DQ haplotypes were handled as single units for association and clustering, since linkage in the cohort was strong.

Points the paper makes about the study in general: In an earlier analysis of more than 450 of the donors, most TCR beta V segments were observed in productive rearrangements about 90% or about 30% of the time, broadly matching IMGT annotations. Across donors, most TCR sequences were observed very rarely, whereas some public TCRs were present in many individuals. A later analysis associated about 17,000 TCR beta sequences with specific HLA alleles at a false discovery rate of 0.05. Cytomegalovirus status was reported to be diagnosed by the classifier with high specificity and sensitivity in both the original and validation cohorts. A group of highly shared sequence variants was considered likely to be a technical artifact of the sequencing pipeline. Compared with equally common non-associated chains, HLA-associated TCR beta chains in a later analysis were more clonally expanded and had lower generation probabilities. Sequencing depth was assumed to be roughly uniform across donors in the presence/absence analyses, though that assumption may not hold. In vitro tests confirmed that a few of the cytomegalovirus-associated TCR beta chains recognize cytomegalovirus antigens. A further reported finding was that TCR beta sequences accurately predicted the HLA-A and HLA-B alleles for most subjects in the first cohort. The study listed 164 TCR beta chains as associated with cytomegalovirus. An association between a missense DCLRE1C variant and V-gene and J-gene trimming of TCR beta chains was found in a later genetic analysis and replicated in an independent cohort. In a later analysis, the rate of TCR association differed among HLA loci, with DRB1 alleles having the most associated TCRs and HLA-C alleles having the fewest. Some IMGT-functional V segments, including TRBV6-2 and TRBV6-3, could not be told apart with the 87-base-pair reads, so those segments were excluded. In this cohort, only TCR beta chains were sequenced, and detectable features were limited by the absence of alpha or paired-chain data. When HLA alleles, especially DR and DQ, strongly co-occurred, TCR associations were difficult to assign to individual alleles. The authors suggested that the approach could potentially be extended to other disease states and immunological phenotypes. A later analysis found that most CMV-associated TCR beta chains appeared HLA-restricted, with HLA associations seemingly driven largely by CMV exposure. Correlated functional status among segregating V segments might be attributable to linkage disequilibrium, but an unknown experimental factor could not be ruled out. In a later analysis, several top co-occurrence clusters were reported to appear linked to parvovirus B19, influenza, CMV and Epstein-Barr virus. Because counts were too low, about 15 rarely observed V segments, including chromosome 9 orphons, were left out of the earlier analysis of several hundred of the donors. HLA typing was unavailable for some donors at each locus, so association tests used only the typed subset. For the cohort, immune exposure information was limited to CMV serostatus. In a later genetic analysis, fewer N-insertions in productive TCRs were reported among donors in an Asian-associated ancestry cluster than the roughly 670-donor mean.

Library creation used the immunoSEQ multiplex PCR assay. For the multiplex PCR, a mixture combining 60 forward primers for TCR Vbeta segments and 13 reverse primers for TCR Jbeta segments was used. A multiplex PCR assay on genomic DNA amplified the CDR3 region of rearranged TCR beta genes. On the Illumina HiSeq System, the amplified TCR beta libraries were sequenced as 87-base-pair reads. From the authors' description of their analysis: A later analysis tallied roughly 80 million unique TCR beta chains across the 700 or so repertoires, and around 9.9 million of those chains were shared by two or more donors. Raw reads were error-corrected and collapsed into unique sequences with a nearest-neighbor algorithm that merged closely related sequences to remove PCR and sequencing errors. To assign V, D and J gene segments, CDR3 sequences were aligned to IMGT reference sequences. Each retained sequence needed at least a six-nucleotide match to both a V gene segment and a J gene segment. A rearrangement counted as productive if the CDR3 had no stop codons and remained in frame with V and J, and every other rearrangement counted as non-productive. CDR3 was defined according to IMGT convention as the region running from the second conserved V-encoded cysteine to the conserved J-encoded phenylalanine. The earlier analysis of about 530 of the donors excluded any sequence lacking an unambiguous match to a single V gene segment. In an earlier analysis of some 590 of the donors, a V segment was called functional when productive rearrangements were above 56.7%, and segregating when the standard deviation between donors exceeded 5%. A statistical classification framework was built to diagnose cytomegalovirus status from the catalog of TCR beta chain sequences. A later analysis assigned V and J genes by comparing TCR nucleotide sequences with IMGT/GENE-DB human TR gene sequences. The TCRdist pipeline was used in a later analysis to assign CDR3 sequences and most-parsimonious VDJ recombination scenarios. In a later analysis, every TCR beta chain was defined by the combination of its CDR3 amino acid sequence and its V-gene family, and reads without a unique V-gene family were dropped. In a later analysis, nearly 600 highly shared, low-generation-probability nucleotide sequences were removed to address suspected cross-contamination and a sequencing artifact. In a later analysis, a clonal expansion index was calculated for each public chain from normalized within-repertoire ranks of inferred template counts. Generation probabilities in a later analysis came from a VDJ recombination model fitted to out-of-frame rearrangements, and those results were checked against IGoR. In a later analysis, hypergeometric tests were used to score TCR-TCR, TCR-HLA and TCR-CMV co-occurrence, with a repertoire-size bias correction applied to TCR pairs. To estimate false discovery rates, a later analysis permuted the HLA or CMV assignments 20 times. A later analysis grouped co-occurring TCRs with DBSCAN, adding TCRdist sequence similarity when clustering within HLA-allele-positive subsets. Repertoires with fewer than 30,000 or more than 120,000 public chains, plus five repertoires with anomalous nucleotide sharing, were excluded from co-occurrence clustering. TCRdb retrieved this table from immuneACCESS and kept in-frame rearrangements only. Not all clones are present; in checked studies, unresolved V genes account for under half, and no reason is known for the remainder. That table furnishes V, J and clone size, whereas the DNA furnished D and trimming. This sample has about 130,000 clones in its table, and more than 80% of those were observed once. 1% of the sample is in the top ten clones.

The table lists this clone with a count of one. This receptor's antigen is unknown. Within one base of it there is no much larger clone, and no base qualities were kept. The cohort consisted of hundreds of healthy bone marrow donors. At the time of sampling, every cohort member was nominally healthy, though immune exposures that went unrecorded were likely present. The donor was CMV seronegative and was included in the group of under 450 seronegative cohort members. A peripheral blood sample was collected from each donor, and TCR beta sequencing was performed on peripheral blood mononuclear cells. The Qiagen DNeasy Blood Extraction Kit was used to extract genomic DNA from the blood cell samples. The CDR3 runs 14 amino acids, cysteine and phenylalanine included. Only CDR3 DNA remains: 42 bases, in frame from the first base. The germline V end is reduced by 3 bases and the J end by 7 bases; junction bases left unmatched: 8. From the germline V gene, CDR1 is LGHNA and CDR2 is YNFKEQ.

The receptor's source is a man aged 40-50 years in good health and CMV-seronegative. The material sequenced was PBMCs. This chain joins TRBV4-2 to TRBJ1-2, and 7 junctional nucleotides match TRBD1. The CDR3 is CASSQIDRVGGYTF. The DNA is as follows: TGTGCCAGCAGCCAGATCGACAGGGTTGGTGGCTACACCTTC.